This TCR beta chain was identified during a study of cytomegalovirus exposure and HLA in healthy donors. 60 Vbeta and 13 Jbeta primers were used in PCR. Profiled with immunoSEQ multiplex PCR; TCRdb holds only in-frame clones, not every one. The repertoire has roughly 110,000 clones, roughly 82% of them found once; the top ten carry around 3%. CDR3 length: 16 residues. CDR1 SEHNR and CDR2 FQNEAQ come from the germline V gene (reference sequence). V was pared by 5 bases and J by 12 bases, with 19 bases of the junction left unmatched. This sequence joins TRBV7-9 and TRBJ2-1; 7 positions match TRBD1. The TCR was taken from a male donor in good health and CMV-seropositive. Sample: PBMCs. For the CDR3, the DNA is TGTGCCAGCAGCCTAACCCCCGGGACAGCCCATACGAGGCAGTTCTTC. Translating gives CASSLTPGTAHTRQFF.